Listed below are T cell receptor beta chains from one sample, sequenced in a study of T-cell memory formation after mild COVID-19. One entry per CDR3 protein, called by TCRdb with MiXCR from the 5' RACE reads. The sample records 550,000 to 700,000 distinct CDR3 sequences, roughly 17% being singletons. Sequenced input: PBMCs or a T cell subset sorted from them (not recorded which). The source of these receptors is an adult woman who had mild COVID-19 (a few samples of this study predate the infection). Cell type and time point are not known. The conserved cysteine and the conserved F or W are not part of the CDR3 here. Rows may omit the clone size; those that give it use once, few, many or a size class.

size: .; V: TRBV18; J: TRBJ2-7; CDR3: ASSPTGAREQY
size: many; V: TRBV7-6; J: TRBJ2-1; CDR3: ASSPSRVWTSGSPGRYNEQF
size: .; V: TRBV19; J: TRBJ2-2; CDR3: ASSIRLLAGGPPGELF
size: few; V: TRBV6-2/TRBV6-3; J: TRBJ1-2; CDR3: ASSPAWTGNYGYT
size: .; V: TRBV18; J: TRBJ1-2; CDR3: ASSPATVNGYT
size: .; V: TRBV15; J: TRBJ2-5; CDR3: ATSSPSQETQY
size: .; V: TRBV6-2/TRBV6-3; J: TRBJ2-2; CDR3: ASSWDIMRTGELF
size: few; V: TRBV28; J: TRBJ2-1; CDR3: ASSLYLLGAGGPNEQF
size: .; V: TRBV24-1; J: TRBJ2-5; CDR3: ATSDPRGPQETQY
size: few; V: TRBV11-1; J: TRBJ2-1; CDR3: ASSTSGLAAYNEQF
size: .; V: TRBV20-1; J: TRBJ2-3; CDR3: SYSLDRVGTDTQY
size: .; V: TRBV11-2; J: TRBJ2-1; CDR3: ASRERLSSYNEQF
size: few; V: TRBV6-2/TRBV6-3; J: TRBJ2-7; CDR3: ASSLGTGQY
size: few; V: TRBV10-3; J: TRBJ2-7; CDR3: AISEFGGNEQY
size: few; V: TRBV2; J: TRBJ1-6; CDR3: ASTRQGGVSPLH
size: .; V: TRBV6-2/TRBV6-3; J: TRBJ1-3; CDR3: ASSSQTGNTIY
size: .; V: TRBV20-1; J: TRBJ1-2; CDR3: SARELQEGILYGYT
size: many; V: TRBV6-6; J: TRBJ1-1; CDR3: AGRGDSYTEAF
size: .; V: TRBV25-1; J: TRBJ1-2; CDR3: ASSDPDRAYGYT
size: few; V: TRBV9; J: TRBJ2-1; CDR3: ASSDDPAGDKRYNEQF
size: .; V: TRBV12-3/TRBV12-4; J: TRBJ1-3; CDR3: ASSFLDRGPLDTIY
size: .; V: TRBV7-9; J: TRBJ1-1; CDR3: ASSLQGGRGIFTEAF
size: once; V: TRBV24-1; J: TRBJ2-2; CDR3: ATSTPSGEDTGELF
size: .; V: TRBV5-1; J: TRBJ2-7; CDR3: ASSSDGREQY
size: .; V: TRBV15; J: TRBJ1-2; CDR3: ATSQGGRGGYT